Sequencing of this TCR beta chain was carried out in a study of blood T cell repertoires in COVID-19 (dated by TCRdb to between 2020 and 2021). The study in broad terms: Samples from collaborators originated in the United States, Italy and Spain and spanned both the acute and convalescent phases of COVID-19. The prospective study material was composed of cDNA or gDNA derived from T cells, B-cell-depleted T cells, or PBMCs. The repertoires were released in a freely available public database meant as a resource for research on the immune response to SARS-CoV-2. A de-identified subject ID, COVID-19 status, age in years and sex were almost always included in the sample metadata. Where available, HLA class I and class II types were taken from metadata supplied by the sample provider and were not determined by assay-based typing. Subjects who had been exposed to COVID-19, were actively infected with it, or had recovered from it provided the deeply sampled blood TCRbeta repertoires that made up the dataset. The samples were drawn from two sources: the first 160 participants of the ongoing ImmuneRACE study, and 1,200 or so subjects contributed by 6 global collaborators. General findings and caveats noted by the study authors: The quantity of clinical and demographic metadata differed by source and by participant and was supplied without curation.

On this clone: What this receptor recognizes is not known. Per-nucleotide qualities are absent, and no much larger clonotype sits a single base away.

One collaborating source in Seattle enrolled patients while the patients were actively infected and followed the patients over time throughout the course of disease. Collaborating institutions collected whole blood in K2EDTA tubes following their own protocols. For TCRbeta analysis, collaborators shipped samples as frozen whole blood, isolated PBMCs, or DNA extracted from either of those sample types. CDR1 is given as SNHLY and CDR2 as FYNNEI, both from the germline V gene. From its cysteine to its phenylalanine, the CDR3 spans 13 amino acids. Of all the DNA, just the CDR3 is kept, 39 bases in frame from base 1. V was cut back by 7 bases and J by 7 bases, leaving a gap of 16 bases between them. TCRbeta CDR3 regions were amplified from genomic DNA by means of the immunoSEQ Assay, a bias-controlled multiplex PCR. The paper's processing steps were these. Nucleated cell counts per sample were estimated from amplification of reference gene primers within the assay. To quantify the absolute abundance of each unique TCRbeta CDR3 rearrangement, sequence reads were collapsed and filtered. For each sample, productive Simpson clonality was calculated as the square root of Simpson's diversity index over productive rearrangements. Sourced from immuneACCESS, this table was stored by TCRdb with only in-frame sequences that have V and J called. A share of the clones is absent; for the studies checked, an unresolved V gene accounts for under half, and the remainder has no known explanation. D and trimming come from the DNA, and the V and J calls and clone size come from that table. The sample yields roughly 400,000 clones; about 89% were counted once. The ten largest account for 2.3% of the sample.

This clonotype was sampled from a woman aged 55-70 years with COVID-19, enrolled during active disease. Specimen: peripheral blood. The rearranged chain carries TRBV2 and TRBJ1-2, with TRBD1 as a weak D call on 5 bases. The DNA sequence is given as TGTGCCAGCAAGGACACTTCCTCGGCTGGCTACACCTTC. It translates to CASKDTSSAGYTF.